Shown below are 26 T cell receptor beta chains from a single sample sequenced in a study of cytomegalovirus exposure and HLA in healthy donors. With 60 Vbeta and 13 Jbeta primers, the PCR was carried out. The data were produced by immunoSEQ multiplex PCR, yet TCRdb's version contains in-frame clones alone and is incomplete. The sample records about 130,000 clones, around 72% being singletons. Input material: PBMCs. These receptors were collected from a man aged 50-59 years in good health and CMV-seropositive.

The V gene is TRBV27, the J gene TRBJ1-1; 7 positions agree with TRBD1. Germline lookup yields CDR1 MNHEY and CDR2 SMNVEV (reference sequence). There are 16 residues in the CDR3. V gave up 5 bases and J gave up 2 bases; unmatched junction bases: 11. CDR3 sequence: CASSRIPGTANTEAFF. The CDR3 DNA follows: TGTGCCAGCAGTAGGATTCCCGGGACAGCCAACACTGAAGCTTTCTTT.

The chain recombines TRBV19 with TRBJ2-7, with D perhaps matching TRBD1 (6 bases). With 3 bases removed from V and 0 bases from J, the gap between germline ends came to 12 bases. The CDR3 covers 15 residues. In germline, CDR1 is LNHDA, CDR2 SQIVND (reference sequence). The CDR3, as DNA: TGTGCCAGTAGTATGGGTAGGGGGAACTCCTACGAGCAGTACTTC. It specifies CASSMGRGNSYEQYF.

This rearrangement joins TRBV5-5 to TRBJ1-4; D is perhaps TRBD1 (5 bases). Germline loops: CDR1 SGHKS, CDR2 YYEKEE (reference sequence). There are 15 residues in the CDR3. V gave up 0 bases and J gave up 7 bases, with 13 bases separating them. The CDR3 sequence: CASSLVSTGAEKLFF. The CDR3 DNA is TGTGCCAGCAGCTTGGTTTCGACTGGGGCTGAAAAACTGTTTTTT.

On this clone: Sequence at one end of the junction differs from germline and may be a read error. The gene calls are TRBV27 and TRBJ1-6, with TRBD1 as a possible D gene (6 bases). CDR3 length equals 19 residues. CDR1 is MNHEY, CDR2 SMNVEV, per germline (reference sequence). CDR3 amino acids: CASSLSAAGVLFYNSPPHF. The DNA of the CDR3 is TGTGCCAGCAGTTTATCGGCGGCAGGGGTGCTGTTCTATAATTCACCCCCCCACTTT.

This chain connects TRBV13 to TRBJ1-1; the match to TRBD1 covers 8 bases. The V segment lost 5 bases and the J segment 4 bases; nucleotides outside the gene matches: 9. Per germline, CDR1 PRHDT and CDR2 FYEKMQ (reference sequence). The CDR3 contains 15 residues. CDR3 sequence (DNA): TGTGCCAGCAGCGGTGGACAGGGTCGGATCACTGAAGCTTTCTTT. Its translation: CASSGGQGRITEAFF.

The chain recombines TRBV29-1 with TRBJ2-3; a possible D gene is TRBD1 (6 bases). Germline CDR1 SQVTM, CDR2 ANQGSEA. V lost 7 bases to trimming and J lost 0 bases, with 14 bases between them. CDR3 length equals 14 residues. The CDR3 sequence: CSADRSSSTDTQYF. CDR3 DNA: TGCAGCGCCGACAGGTCCTCTAGCACAGATACGCAGTATTTT.

This clone was seen only a few times. V is TRBV12-5 and J is TRBJ2-2; a weak D match, TRBD2 (6 bases). Trimming shortened V by 2 bases and J by 4 bases, and 14 bases separated the two germline ends. Germline V CDR1 and CDR2: LGHNT, FRNRAP. The CDR3 spans 16 residues. The CDR3 region is CASGLPVGGGTGELFF. CDR3 DNA sequence: TGTGCTAGTGGTTTGCCAGTGGGGGGAGGCACCGGGGAGCTGTTTTTT.

The V and J genes are TRBV7-2 and TRBJ2-1; D is perhaps TRBD1 (6 bases). The CDR3 contains 17 residues. Germline V gives CDR1 SGHTA, CDR2 FQGNSA. Trimming took 5 bases from V and 1 from J, leaving 18 bases between them. The chain's CDR3 is CASSPWGPGSSYNEQFF. The DNA of the CDR3 is TGTGCCAGCAGCCCGTGGGGGCCCGGCAGTTCCTACAATGAGCAGTTCTTC.

This rearrangement joins TRBV29-1 to TRBJ2-3, with D perhaps matching TRBD1 (6 bases). The CDR3 sequence is 14 residues long. Germline assignment: CDR1 SQVTM and CDR2 ANQGSEA. V gave up 7 bases and J gave up 0 bases, with 14 bases separating them. For the CDR3, the DNA is TGCAGCGGAACAGGGATTTCTAGCACAGATACGCAGTATTTT. Its translation is CSGTGISSTDTQYF.

CDR3 sequence reads: CASSIDQRSSGNTIYF. The DNA of the CDR3 is TGTGCCAGTAGTATAGACCAGCGGAGCTCTGGAAACACCATATATTTT. The genes are TRBV19 and TRBJ1-3, with D uncertain. V lost 0 bases, J lost 0 bases, and 9 bases lay in between. This CDR3 contains 16 residues. CDR1 LNHDA and CDR2 SQIVND come from the germline V gene (reference sequence).

This chain connects TRBV27 to TRBJ2-7; D might be TRBD1 (5 bases). CDR1 is MNHEY and CDR2 is SMNVEV in the germline V gene (reference sequence). V gave up 4 bases and J gave up 6 bases, with 16 bases separating them. The CDR3 totals 14 residues. This CDR3 reads CASSSWGRVGEQYF. The CDR3 region has the DNA TGTGCCAGCAGTTCGTGGGGCAGGGTAGGCGAGCAGTACTTC.

This clone was seen only a few times. The CDR3, as DNA: TGTGCCAGCAGCTCGTCACAGGGGGCCGATCAGCCCCAGCATTTT. This encodes CASSSSQGADQPQHF. This chain joins TRBV7-8 and TRBJ1-5; TRBD1 matches at 9 bases. J lost 5 bases, V lost 4 bases, and 6 bases had no gene match. The CDR3 is 15 residues long. The germline gives CDR1 SGHVS, CDR2 FQNEAQ.

The rearrangement joins TRBV19 to TRBJ1-6; D is possibly TRBD1 (5 bases). Germline V gene sequence: CDR1 LNHDA, CDR2 SQIVND (reference sequence). CDR3 length equals 17 residues. Trimming removed 5 bases from V and 7 bases from J, with 21 bases in between. CDR3 amino acids: CASSSSLAGYRNSPLHF. The CDR3 DNA sequence: TGTGCCAGTAGTTCTTCCCTCGCAGGGTATCGAAATTCACCCCTCCACTTT.

The chain is built from TRBV6-1 and TRBJ1-4; the D is unclear. Germline CDR1 is MNHNS and CDR2 is SASEGT. CDR3 length: 17 residues. Trimming left V 1 base short and J 5 bases short, with 17 bases between. The CDR3 sequence is CASSEGPRRGPNEKLFF. CDR3 sequence (DNA): TGTGCCAGCAGTGAAGGCCCTCGTCGTGGGCCCAATGAAAAACTGTTTTTT.

This chain uses TRBV6-5 with TRBJ1-5; no firm D call. In germline, CDR1 is MNHEY, CDR2 SVGAGI. Deletions cut 2 bases from V and 4 bases from J, with 9 bases between. This CDR3 is built from 14 residues. The CDR3, as DNA: TGTGCCAGCAGTTACACCCAGGAAAATCAGCCCCAGCATTTT. Residues: CASSYTQENQPQHF.

This clone was found a few times. This chain links TRBV5-1 with TRBJ2-5; possibly TRBD1 for D (6 bases). V dropped 4 bases and J dropped 1 base, with 8 bases sitting between them. The length of the CDR3 is 13 residues. Germline CDR1 SGHRS, CDR2 YFSETQ. This CDR3 reads CASSPTGQETQYF. CDR3 DNA: TGCGCCAGCAGCCCGACAGGCCAAGAGACCCAGTACTTC.

Points on this clone: A junction boundary mismatches the germline segment, possibly from a read error. The chain combines TRBV7-9 with TRBJ1-3; no clear D. The V gene's germline CDR1 is SEHNR and CDR2 FQNEAQ (reference sequence). The CDR3 extends over 15 amino acids. In nucleotides, the CDR3 is TGTTCCAGCAGTCCACGCGGGGAACTTGGAAACACCATATATTTT. This encodes CSSSPRGELGNTIYF. The entire variable domain, with the rest obtained from reference TRBV7-9 and TRBJ1-3, is as follows: DTGVSQNPRHKITKRGQNVTFRCDPISEHNRLYWYRQTLGQGPEFLTYFQNEAQLEKSRLLSDRFSAERPKGSFSTLEIQRTEQGDSAMYLCSSSPRGELGNTIYFGEGSWLTVV.

V usage is TRBV29-1 and J usage is TRBJ1-2; D remains unclear. V dropped 6 bases and J dropped 2 bases, with 7 bases sitting between them. Germline CDR1 is SQVTM and CDR2 is ANQGSEA. The CDR3 covers 11 residues. The CDR3 DNA is TGCAGCGTCGGAGGGAACTATGGCTACACCTTC. Amino acid sequence: CSVGGNYGYTF. The full variable domain, in which reference TRBV29-1 and TRBJ1-2 provide the parts outside the CDR3, is SAVISQKPSRDICQRGTSLTIQCQVDSQVTMMFWYRQQPGQSLTLIATANQGSEATYESGFVIDKFPISRPNLTFSTLTVSNMSPEDSSIYLCSVGGNYGYTFGSGTRLTVV.

V usage is TRBV7-6 and J usage is TRBJ1-6; 8 nucleotides match TRBD1. With V trimmed by 6 bases and J by 8 bases, 9 bases remained unmatched. The CDR3 consists of 15 residues. Germline CDR1 reads SGHVS; CDR2 reads FNYEAQ. The CDR3 reads CASRETPGQDSPLHF. The CDR3 region has the DNA TGTGCCAGCAGGGAAACGCCGGGACAGGATTCACCCCTCCACTTT.

V gene TRBV6-4 combines with J gene TRBJ1-1; 12 bases fit TRBD1. Germline loops: CDR1 MRHNA, CDR2 SNTAGT. V was clipped by 6 bases and J by 6 bases; unmatched bases: 5. The CDR3 has 14 amino acids. CDR3 sequence (DNA): TGTGCCAGCAGCGCCGGGACAGGGGGCTCTGAAGCTTTCTTT. Translation gives CASSAGTGGSEAFF.

The gene calls are TRBV27 and TRBJ1-2; D uncertain. The CDR3 is 13 residues long. The germline CDR1 and CDR2 sequences are MNHEY and SMNVEV (reference sequence). The V and J ends lost 6 bases and 6 bases respectively, with 14 bases between them. The CDR3 nucleotides read TGTGCCAGCAGACTGCGGCCTTGGGATGGCTACACCTTC. It yields the protein CASRLRPWDGYTF.

This clone was observed a single time. This chain links TRBV19 with TRBJ1-5; possibly TRBD1 for D (5 bases). The CDR3 is 17 residues long. Germline V lookup: CDR1 LNHDA, CDR2 SQIVND (reference sequence). With 5 bases removed from V and 4 bases from J, the gap between germline ends came to 21 bases. The CDR3 spells CASSLAQGGIGNQPQHF. The DNA for the CDR3 is TGTGCCAGTAGTCTAGCGCAGGGTGGGATAGGGAATCAGCCCCAGCATTTT.

This clone was seen only once. The chain is built from TRBV6-1 and TRBJ1-1, with a tentative D call TRBD1 (5 bases). The CDR3 extends over 14 amino acids. The V and J ends lost 7 bases and 0 bases respectively, with 12 bases between them. CDR1 MNHNS and CDR2 SASEGT come from the germline V gene. CDR3 amino acids: CASTGGVVNTEAFF. For the CDR3, the DNA is TGTGCCAGCACCGGGGGGGTGGTGAACACTGAAGCTTTCTTT.

The chain carries TRBV5-4 and TRBJ2-3, with TRBD1 identical over 7 bases. V dropped 0 bases and J dropped 5; count of bases not matched to a gene: 3. The length of the CDR3 is 14 residues. Germline lookup yields CDR1 SGHNT and CDR2 YYREEE (reference sequence). The CDR3 region is CASSLENRGDTQYF. The CDR3 DNA follows: TGTGCCAGCAGCTTGGAGAACAGGGGAGATACGCAGTATTTT.

The J gene is TRBJ2-3, the V gene TRBV6-5; D remains ambiguous. V was trimmed by 7 bases and J by 4 bases, leaving 12 bases between them. The CDR3 has 13 residues. Germline CDR1 reads MNHEY; CDR2 reads SVGAGI. CDR3 nucleotides: TGTGCCAGCATTAGCCCCGCCGCAGATACGCAGTATTTT. It encodes CASISPAADTQYF.

This chain links TRBV5-4 with TRBJ2-3; 7 nucleotides align to TRBD1. The CDR3 is made up of 14 amino acids. Germline-derived CDR1 and CDR2 are SGHNT and YYREEE (reference sequence). V lost 4 bases to trimming and J lost 2 bases; unmatched junction nucleotides: 4. DNA for the CDR3: TGTGCCAGCAGCATCGGACAGGCCACAGATACGCAGTATTTT. This sequence encodes CASSIGQATDTQYF. Drawing the rest from reference TRBV5-4 and TRBJ2-3, the complete variable domain is ETGVTQSPTHLIKTRGQQVTLRCSSQSGHNTVSWYQQALGQGPQFIFQYYREEENGRGNFPPRFSGLQFPNYSSELNVNALELDDSALYLCASSIGQATDTQYFGPGTRLTVL.